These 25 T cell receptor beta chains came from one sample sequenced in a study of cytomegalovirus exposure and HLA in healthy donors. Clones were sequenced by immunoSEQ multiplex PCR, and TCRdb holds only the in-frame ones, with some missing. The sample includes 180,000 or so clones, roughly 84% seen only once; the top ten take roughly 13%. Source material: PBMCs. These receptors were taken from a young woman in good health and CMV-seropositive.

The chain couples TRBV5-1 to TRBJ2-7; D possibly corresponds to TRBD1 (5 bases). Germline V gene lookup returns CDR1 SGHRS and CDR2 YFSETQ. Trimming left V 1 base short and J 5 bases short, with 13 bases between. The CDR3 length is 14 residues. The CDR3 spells CASSLISGQHEQYF. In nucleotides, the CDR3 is TGCGCCAGCAGCTTGATTTCAGGGCAACACGAGCAGTACTTC.

The CDR3 loop is CASSYPAGTSTDTQYF. The CDR3 bases are TGTGCCAGCAGTTACCCAGCGGGAACTAGCACAGATACGCAGTATTTT. The genes are TRBV6-6 and TRBJ2-3, with 7 bases matching TRBD2. Germline trimming cut 2 bases from V and 0 bases from J; bases unmatched to any gene: 5. The CDR3 has 16 amino acids. CDR1 and CDR2 from the germline V gene are MNHNY and SVGAGI (reference sequence).

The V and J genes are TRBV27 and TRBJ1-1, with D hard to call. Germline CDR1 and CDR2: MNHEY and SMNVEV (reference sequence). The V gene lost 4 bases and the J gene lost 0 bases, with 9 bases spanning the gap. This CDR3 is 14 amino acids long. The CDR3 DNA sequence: TGTGCCAGCAGTTATGTGTACATGAACACTGAAGCTTTCTTT. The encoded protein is CASSYVYMNTEAFF.

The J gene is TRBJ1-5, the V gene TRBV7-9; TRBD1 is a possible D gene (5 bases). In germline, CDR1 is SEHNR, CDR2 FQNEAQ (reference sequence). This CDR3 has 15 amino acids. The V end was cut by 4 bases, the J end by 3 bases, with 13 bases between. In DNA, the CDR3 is TGTGCCAGCAGCTGGGGCGACAGTCCCAATCAGCCCCAGCATTTT. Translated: CASSWGDSPNQPQHF.

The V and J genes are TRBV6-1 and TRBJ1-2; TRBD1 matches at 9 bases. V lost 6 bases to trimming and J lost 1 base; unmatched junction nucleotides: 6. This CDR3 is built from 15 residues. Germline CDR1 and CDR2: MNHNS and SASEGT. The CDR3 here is CASRIGTGYNYGYTF. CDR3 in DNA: TGTGCCAGCAGGATCGGGACAGGGTATAACTATGGCTACACCTTC.

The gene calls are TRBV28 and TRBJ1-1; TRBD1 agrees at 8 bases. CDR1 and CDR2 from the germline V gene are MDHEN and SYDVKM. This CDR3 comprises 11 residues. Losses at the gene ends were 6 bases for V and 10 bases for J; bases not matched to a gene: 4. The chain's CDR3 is CASRITGGAFF. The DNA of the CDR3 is TGTGCCAGCAGGATTACAGGGGGAGCTTTCTTT. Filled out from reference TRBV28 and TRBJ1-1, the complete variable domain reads DVKVTQSSRYLVKRTGEKVFLECVQDMDHENMFWYRQDPGLGLRLIYFSYDVKMKEKGDIPEGYSVSREKKERFSLILESASTNQTSMYLCASRITGGAFFGQGTRLTVV.

CDR3: CASSLRGGGLPYEQYF. For the CDR3, the DNA is TGTGCCAGCAGCCTTAGAGGGGGGGGCCTCCCCTACGAGCAGTACTTC. The rearrangement joins TRBV16 to TRBJ2-7; a possible D gene is TRBD2 (7 bases). Germline CDR1 is KGHSY and CDR2 is FQNENV. CDR3 length: 16 amino acids. V dropped 4 bases and J dropped 2 bases, with 18 bases sitting between them.

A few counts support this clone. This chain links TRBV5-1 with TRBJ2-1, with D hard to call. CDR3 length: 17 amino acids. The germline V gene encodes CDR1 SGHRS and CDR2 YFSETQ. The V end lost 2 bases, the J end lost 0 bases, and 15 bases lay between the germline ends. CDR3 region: CASSFWRPPSSYNEQFF. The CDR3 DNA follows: TGCGCCAGCAGCTTTTGGCGGCCTCCTAGCTCCTACAATGAGCAGTTCTTC.

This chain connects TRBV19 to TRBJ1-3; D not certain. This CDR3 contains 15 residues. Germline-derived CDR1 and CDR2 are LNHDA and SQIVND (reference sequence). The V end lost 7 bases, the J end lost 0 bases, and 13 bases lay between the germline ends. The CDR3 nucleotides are TGTGCCAGTAATAGGCGTACTACCTCTGGAAACACCATATATTTT. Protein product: CASNRRTTSGNTIYF.

The CDR3 nucleotides are TGTGCCAGCAGTTATGAAGCGGGGTCCTACGAGCAGTACTTC. Protein: CASSYEAGSYEQYF. J is TRBJ2-7 and V is TRBV27, with 7 bases lining up with TRBD2. The V segment lost 4 bases and the J segment 1 base; nucleotides outside the gene matches: 4. Per the germline V gene, CDR1 is MNHEY and CDR2 is SMNVEV (reference sequence). The CDR3 length is 14 residues.

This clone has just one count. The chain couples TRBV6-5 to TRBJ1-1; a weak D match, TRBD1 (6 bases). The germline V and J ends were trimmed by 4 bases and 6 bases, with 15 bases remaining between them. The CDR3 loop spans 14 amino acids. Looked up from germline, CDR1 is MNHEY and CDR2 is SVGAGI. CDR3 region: CASSWFTGSAEAFF. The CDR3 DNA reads TGTGCCAGCAGTTGGTTTACAGGGAGCGCTGAAGCTTTCTTT.

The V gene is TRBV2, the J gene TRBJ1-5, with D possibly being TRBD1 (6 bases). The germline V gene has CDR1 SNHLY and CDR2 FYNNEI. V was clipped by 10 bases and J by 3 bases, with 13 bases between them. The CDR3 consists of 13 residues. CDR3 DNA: TGTGCCATACAGGGTTTCCCCAATCAGCCCCAGCATTTT. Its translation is CAIQGFPNQPQHF.

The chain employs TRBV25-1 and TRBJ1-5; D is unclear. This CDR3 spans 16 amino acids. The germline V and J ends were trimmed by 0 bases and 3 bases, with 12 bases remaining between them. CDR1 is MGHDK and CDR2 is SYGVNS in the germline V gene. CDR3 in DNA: TGTGCCAGCAGTGAATACAGCGGCACAGACAATCAGCCCCAGCATTTT. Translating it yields CASSEYSGTDNQPQHF.

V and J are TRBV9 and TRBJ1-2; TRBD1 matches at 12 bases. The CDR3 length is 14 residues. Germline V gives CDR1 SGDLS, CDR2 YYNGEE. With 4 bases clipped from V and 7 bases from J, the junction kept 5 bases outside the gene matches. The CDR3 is CASSSRDRGLGYTF. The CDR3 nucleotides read TGTGCCAGCAGCTCCCGGGACAGGGGGCTTGGCTACACCTTC.

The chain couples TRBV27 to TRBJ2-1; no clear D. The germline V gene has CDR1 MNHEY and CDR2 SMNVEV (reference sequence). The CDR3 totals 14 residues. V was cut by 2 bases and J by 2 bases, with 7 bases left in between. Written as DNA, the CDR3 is TGTGCCAGCAGTTTAGAAGCCCCCTACAATGAGCAGTTCTTC. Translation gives CASSLEAPYNEQFF.

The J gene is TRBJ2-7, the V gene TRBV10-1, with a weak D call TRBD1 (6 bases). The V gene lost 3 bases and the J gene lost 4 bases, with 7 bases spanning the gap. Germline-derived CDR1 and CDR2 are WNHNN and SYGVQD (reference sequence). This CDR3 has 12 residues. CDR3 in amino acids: CASSEGGYEQYF. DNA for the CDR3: TGCGCCAGCAGTGAAGGGGGTTACGAGCAGTACTTC.

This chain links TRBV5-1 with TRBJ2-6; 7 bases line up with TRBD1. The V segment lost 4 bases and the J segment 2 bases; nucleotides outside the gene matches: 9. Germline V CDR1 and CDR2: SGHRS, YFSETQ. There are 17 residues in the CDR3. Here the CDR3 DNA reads TGCGCCAGCAGCCCACGACAGGGAGCAGCTGGGGCCAACGTCCTGACTTTC. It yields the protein CASSPRQGAAGANVLTF.

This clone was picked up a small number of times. The CDR3 coding sequence is TGTGCCAGCAGTGGCTTTTCAGGACAGACTGAAGCTTTCTTT. This encodes CASSGFSGQTEAFF. This sequence joins TRBV2 and TRBJ1-1, with D tentatively TRBD1 (6 bases). The CDR3 runs 14 residues. Germline V CDR1 and CDR2: SNHLY, FYNNEI. The germline V and J ends were trimmed by 4 bases and 5 bases, with 14 bases remaining between them.

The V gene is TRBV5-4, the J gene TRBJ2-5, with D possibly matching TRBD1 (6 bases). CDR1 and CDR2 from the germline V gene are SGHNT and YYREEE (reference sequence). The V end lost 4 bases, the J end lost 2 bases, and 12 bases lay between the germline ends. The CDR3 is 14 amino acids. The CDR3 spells CASSLGTLQETQYF. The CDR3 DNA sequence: TGTGCCAGCAGCCTAGGGACATTACAAGAGACCCAGTACTTC.

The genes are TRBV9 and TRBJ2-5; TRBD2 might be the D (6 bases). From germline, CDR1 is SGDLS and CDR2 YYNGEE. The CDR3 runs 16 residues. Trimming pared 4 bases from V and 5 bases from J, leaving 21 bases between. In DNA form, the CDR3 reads TGTGCCAGCAGCCCCTCACCGCGGGGTGTAGGGGAGACCCAGTACTTC. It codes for CASSPSPRGVGETQYF. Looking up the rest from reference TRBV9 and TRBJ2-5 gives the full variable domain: DSGVTQTPKHLITATGQRVTLRCSPRSGDLSVYWYQQSLDQGLQFLIQYYNGEERAKGNILERFSAQQFPDLHSELNLSSLELGDSALYFCASSPSPRGVGETQYFGPGTRLLVL.

The CDR3 loop is CSVTSGVGNEQFF. Written as DNA, the CDR3 is TGCAGCGTTACTAGCGGAGTCGGGAATGAGCAGTTCTTC. The V gene is TRBV29-1, the J gene TRBJ2-1; TRBD2 matches 8 bases. The length of the CDR3 is 13 residues. The V and J ends lost 5 bases and 7 bases, in that order; junction bases with no gene match: 7. The V gene's germline CDR1 is SQVTM and CDR2 ANQGSEA.

The CDR3 nucleotides read TGTGCCAGCAAAAGAACTAGCCAAGAGACCCAGTACTTC. Encoded protein: CASKRTSQETQYF. The chain combines TRBV2 with TRBJ2-5; TRBD2 is a possible D gene (5 bases). V lost 7 bases, J lost 1 base, and 10 bases lay in between. The length of the CDR3 is 13 residues. In germline, CDR1 is SNHLY, CDR2 FYNNEI. Looking up the rest from reference TRBV2 and TRBJ2-5 gives the full variable domain: EPEVTQTPSHQVTQMGQEVILRCVPISNHLYFYWYRQILGQKVEFLVSFYNNEISEKSEIFDDQFSVERPDGSNFTLKIRSTKLEDSAMYFCASKRTSQETQYFGPGTRLLVL.

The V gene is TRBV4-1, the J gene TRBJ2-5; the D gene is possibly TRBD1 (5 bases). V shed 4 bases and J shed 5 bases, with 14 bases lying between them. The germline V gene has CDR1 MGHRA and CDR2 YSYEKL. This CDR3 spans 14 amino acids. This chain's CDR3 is CASSPQGLRETQYF. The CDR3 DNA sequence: TGCGCCAGCAGCCCGCAGGGCTTGAGGGAGACCCAGTACTTC.

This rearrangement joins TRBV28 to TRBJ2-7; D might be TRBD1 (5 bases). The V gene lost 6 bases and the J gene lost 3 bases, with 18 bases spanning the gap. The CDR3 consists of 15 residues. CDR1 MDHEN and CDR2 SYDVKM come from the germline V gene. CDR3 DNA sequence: TGTGCCAGCAGCCCAAGCAGGGAAGAAGGCTACGAGCAGTACTTC. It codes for CASSPSREEGYEQYF.

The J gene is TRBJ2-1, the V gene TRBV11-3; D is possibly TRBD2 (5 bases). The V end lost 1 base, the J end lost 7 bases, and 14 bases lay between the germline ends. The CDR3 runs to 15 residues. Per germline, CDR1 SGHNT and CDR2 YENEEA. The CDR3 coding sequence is TGTGCCAGCAGCTTAGGAGGGAGTAGGCTAAATGAGCAGTTCTTC. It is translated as CASSLGGSRLNEQFF. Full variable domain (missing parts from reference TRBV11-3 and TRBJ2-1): EAGVVQSPRYKIIEKKQPVAFWCNPISGHNTLYWYLQNLGQGPELLIRYENEEAVDDSQLPKDRFSAERLKGVDSTLKIQPAELGDSAVYLCASSLGGSRLNEQFFGPGTRLTVL.